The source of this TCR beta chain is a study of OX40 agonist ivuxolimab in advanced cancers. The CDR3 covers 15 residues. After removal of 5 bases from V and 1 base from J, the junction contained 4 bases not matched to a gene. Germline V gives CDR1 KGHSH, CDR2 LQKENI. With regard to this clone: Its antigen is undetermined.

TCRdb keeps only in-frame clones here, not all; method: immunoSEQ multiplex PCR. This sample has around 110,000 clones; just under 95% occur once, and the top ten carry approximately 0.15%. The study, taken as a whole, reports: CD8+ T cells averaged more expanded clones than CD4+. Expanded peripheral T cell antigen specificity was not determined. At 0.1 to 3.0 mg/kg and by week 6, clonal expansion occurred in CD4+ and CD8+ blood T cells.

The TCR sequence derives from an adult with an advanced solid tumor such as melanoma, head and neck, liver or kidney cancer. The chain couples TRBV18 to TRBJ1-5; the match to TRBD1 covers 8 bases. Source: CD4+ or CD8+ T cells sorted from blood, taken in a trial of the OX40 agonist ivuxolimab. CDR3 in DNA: TGTGCCAGCTCATCGCAGGGGGCGAGCAATCAGCCCCAGCATTTT. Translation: CASSSQGASNQPQHF.